The present TCR beta chain was sequenced within a study of shared clonotypes between healthy human individuals. Across the whole study: Three plates were used per donor for CD4 naive, three for CD4 memory, two for CD8 naive and one for CD8 memory.

The assay ran at deep level. Repertoires were generated with immunoSEQ multiplex PCR, while TCRdb's copy carries only in-frame clones and drops some. The table has roughly 2.6 million clones, about 92% seen once. Into CD45RA+ naive and CD45RA-negative memory subsets, the CD4+ cells were split. V was clipped by 7 bases and J by 2 bases, with 11 bases between them. Germline V gives CDR1 SNHLY, CDR2 FYNNEI. The CDR3 extends over 13 amino acids. What was sequenced was naive CD4+ T cells sorted from blood. Subset specified: CD45RA+ positively selected. The source is a man aged 18 to 29 in good health. The genes are TRBV2 and TRBJ1-2; the D gene is possibly TRBD1 (6 bases). CDR3 sequence reads: CASTGQTNYGYTF. Here the CDR3 DNA reads TGTGCCAGCACAGGACAGACCAACTATGGCTACACCTTC.